This TCR beta chain was recorded in a study of early T cells in non-severe SARS-CoV-2 infection. Unique molecular identifiers tagged individual cDNA molecules. TCRdb reprocessed the 5' RACE reads via MiXCR and lists one record per CDR3 protein. The sample consists of tens of thousands of distinct CDR3 sequences, 9.5% to 15% of them appearing once. The length of the CDR3 is 17 residues. Germline-derived CDR1 and CDR2 are SGHDT and YYEEEE. Trimming cost V 2 bases and J 2 bases; bases outside gene matches: 10. By sample fraction, this clonotype is medium-sized. This receptor was identified in an adult who was a healthcare worker with PCR-confirmed SARS-CoV-2 infection or an uninfected control (not recorded which). The rearrangement uses TRBV5-6 and TRBJ2-7, with 10 bases identical to TRBD2. Material for sequencing was whole blood. The CDR3 bases are TGTGCCAGCAGCTTTGGGGACCTAGCGGGGGAGGCCTACGAGCAGTACTTC. Its protein product is CASSFGDLAGEAYEQYF.